Listed below are T cell receptor beta chains from one sample, sequenced in a study of naive and memory T cell subsets. From the UMI-ligation and nested PCR reads, TCRdb called clonotypes with MiXCR, one entry per CDR3 protein. Of about 150,000 distinct CDR3 sequences in the sample, 22% are singletons; the top ten hold 0.085% to 0.11%. The sequencing sample was made of naive CD4+ T cells from blood. These receptors came from a human donor in good health. Each CDR3 is given with its conserved first and last residue. D genes are given only for firm matches. Not every row has a clone size; where given, it reads once, few, many or a size class.

TRBD1	-	TRBV6-1	TRBJ1-1	CASSPRTGGLNTEAFF	TGTGCCAGCAGCCCGCGGACAGGGGGATTGAACACTGAAGCTTTCTTT
-	-	TRBV5-4	TRBJ2-7	CASSLGNEYEQYF	TGTGCCAGCAGCTTGGGTAACGAGTACGAGCAGTACTTC
-	-	TRBV6-6	TRBJ1-5	CASSYSGNSGNQPQHF	TGTGCCAGCAGTTACTCAGGGAACTCGGGCAATCAGCCCCAGCATTTT
-	few	TRBV7-6	TRBJ2-1	CASSQGGREQFF	TGTGCCAGCAGCCAGGGAGGACGTGAGCAGTTCTTC
TRBD2	-	TRBV29-1	TRBJ2-5	CSVAPSGRRETQYF	TGCAGCGTGGCCCCTAGCGGGAGGCGGGAGACCCAGTACTTC
-	few	TRBV9	TRBJ2-7	CASSSSLAGTYEQYF	TGTGCCAGCAGCTCCAGCTTGGCGGGAACCTACGAGCAGTACTTC
-	few	TRBV20-1	TRBJ2-7	CSARAPLTPQRSSSYEQYF	TGCAGTGCTAGAGCGCCACTTACCCCCCAGCGGAGTTCTTCCTACGAGCAGTACTTC
TRBD2	few	TRBV4-1	TRBJ2-3	CASSPTSGRTLDTQYF	TGCGCCAGCAGCCCTACTAGCGGGAGGACTCTAGATACGCAGTATTTT
-	many	TRBV6-5	TRBJ2-3	CASSYGARTDTQYF	TGTGCCAGCAGTTACGGTGCCAGGACAGATACGCAGTATTTT
TRBD1	few	TRBV29-1	TRBJ2-2	CSVPVTGSYTGELFF	TGCAGCGTTCCTGTGACAGGGTCGTACACCGGGGAGCTGTTTTTT
-	many	TRBV5-8	TRBJ2-3	CATTFGGADTQYF	TGTGCCACCACATTCGGGGGAGCAGATACGCAGTATTTT
-	many	TRBV20-1	TRBJ2-7	CSASGTAGYEQYF	TGCAGTGCTAGTGGGACAGCGGGATACGAGCAGTACTTC
-	-	TRBV5-1	TRBJ2-3	CASSRRQERTDTQYF	TGCGCCAGCAGCCGCCGACAGGAGCGCACAGATACGCAGTATTTT
-	-	TRBV19	TRBJ2-2	CASSGQGGTGELFF	TGTGCCAGTAGTGGTCAGGGTGGGACCGGGGAGCTGTTTTTT
-	-	TRBV25-1	TRBJ1-2	CASSESRGRNYGYTF	TGTGCCAGCAGTGAATCTAGGGGACGTAACTATGGCTACACCTTC
TRBD1	many	TRBV18	TRBJ2-2	CASTGGRIGELFF	TGTGCCAGTACAGGGGGCCGCATCGGGGAGCTGTTTTTT
TRBD2	few	TRBV29-1	TRBJ2-3	CSVVGRTSEGTQYF	TGCAGCGTTGTGGGGAGAACTAGCGAGGGTACGCAGTATTTT
-	few	TRBV28	TRBJ2-6	CASSSGANVLTF	TGTGCCAGCAGTTCCGGGGCCAACGTCCTGACTTTC
TRBD1	-	TRBV10-3	TRBJ2-7	CAISESDRGQGLDEQYF	TGTGCCATCAGTGAGAGCGACAGGGGGCAGGGTCTGGACGAGCAGTACTTC
TRBD1	few	TRBV5-1	TRBJ2-2	CASSPGGLNTGELFF	TGCGCCAGCAGCCCAGGGGGTCTAAACACCGGGGAGCTGTTTTTT